These T cell receptor beta chains were read from a single sample in a study of blood T cell repertoires in COVID-19. Profiling relied on immunoSEQ multiplex PCR, and the TCRdb table lists in-frame clones only, not all of them. The table records about 200,000 clones, 80% of them present only once. The sample comprised PBMCs or T cells enriched from blood (not recorded which). The receptors stem from a middle-aged woman with acute COVID-19. CDR3s include the opening cysteine and the closing phenylalanine or tryptophan. D genes are given only for firm matches. Size tells how often a clone was seen (once, few, many) or the class of an expanded clone, and some rows leave it out.

TRBJ2-3	TRBV7-7	TRBD2	few	CASSLRAGDGADTQYF	TGTGCTAGCAGCTTACGAGCGGGAGATGGCGCAGATACGCAGTATTTT
TRBJ2-1	TRBV11-2	TRBD2	NA	CASSLGQGGGASNEQFF	TGTGCCAGCAGCTTAGGGCAAGGCGGGGGGGCCTCGAATGAGCAGTTCTTC
TRBJ1-1	TRBV14	NA	NA	CASSREGVKGTEAFF	TGTGCCAGCAGCCGCGAGGGGGTGAAGGGCACTGAAGCTTTCTTT
TRBJ2-5	TRBV6-6	NA	NA	CASGPAETQYF	TGTGCCAGCGGCCCTGCTGAGACCCAGTACTTC
TRBJ1-6	TRBV3-1/TRBV3-2	NA	NA	CASSQLDSDSPLHF	TGTGCCAGCAGCCAGTTGGACAGCGATTCACCCCTCCACTTT
TRBJ2-7	TRBV7-9	NA	NA	CASSLAGSVYEQYF	TGTGCCAGCAGCTTAGCTGGCAGCGTATACGAGCAGTACTTC
TRBJ2-5	TRBV15	TRBD2	NA	CATSRDRVLRSSGGKQETQYF	TGTGCCACCAGCAGAGATCGAGTGTTAAGGTCTAGCGGGGGTAAACAAGAGACCCAGTACTTC
TRBJ2-2	TRBV9	NA	NA	CASNSNSGGPNTGELFF	TGTGCCAGCAACTCGAACAGTGGTGGGCCTAACACCGGGGAGCTGTTTTTT
TRBJ2-5	TRBV6-5	TRBD1	NA	CASSLQTGIGETQYF	TGTGCCAGCAGTCTTCAGACAGGGATCGGAGAGACCCAGTACTTC
TRBJ1-6	TRBV2	TRBD1	NA	CASRADRGPDSPLHF	TGTGCCAGCAGAGCCGACAGGGGCCCGGATTCACCCCTCCACTTT
TRBJ2-5	TRBV19	TRBD1	NA	CASSRGGNQETQYF	TGTGCCAGTAGTAGAGGGGGCAACCAAGAGACCCAGTACTTC
TRBJ2-2	TRBV28	NA	NA	CASSLYGQVNTGELFF	TGTGCCAGCAGTTTATATGGGCAGGTCAACACCGGGGAGCTGTTTTTT
TRBJ1-2	TRBV7-2	NA	once	CASSSSVAGASVYGYTF	TGTGCCAGCAGCTCATCCGTGGCAGGGGCTTCGGTGTATGGCTACACCTTC
TRBJ2-1	TRBV7-2	NA	NA	CASSLLPTLLVGNEQFF	TGTGCCAGCAGCTTACTTCCGACCCTACTAGTCGGTAATGAGCAGTTCTTC
TRBJ1-2	TRBV29-1	TRBD1	NA	CSVEEWQGGGYTF	TGCAGCGTTGAAGAGTGGCAGGGGGGTGGCTACACCTTC
TRBJ2-5	TRBV19	TRBD1	NA	CASSRGDRGGQETQYF	TGTGCCAGTAGTCGCGGGGACAGGGGGGGACAAGAGACCCAGTACTTC
TRBJ2-1	TRBV4-2	TRBD2	NA	CASSQDPTSGSSSYNEQFF	TGTGCCAGCAGCCAAGACCCCACTAGCGGGAGTAGCTCCTACAATGAGCAGTTCTTC
TRBJ2-7	TRBV5-1	NA	NA	CASSLVPGMYEQYF	TGCGCCAGCAGCTTGGTTCCAGGGATGTACGAGCAGTACTTC
TRBJ1-5	TRBV27	NA	few	CASSRDSTNQPQHF	TGTGCCAGCAGCCGAGACAGTACCAATCAGCCCCAGCATTTT
TRBJ1-1	TRBV4-1	NA	NA	CASSQDEQITEAFF	TGCGCCAGCAGCCAAGATGAACAAATTACTGAAGCTTTCTTT
TRBJ1-1	TRBV19	TRBD1	few	CASSRDRGFQDEAFF	TGTGCCAGTAGTAGGGACAGGGGGTTTCAAGATGAAGCTTTCTTT
TRBJ2-1	TRBV2	NA	NA	CASSGYEQFF	TGTGCCAGCAGCGGGTATGAGCAGTTCTTC
TRBJ2-7	TRBV24-1	TRBD2	few	CATSDSKVAGLYEQYF	TGTGCCACCAGTGATTCCAAGGTAGCGGGATTGTACGAGCAGTACTTC
TRBJ2-2	TRBV4-2	TRBD1	NA	CASSQPGGPNTGELFF	TGTGCCAGCAGCCAACCAGGGGGACCCAACACCGGGGAGCTGTTTTTT
TRBJ2-6	TRBV28	TRBD1	NA	CASSSPGQFTSGANVLTF	TGTGCCAGCAGTTCTCCGGGACAGTTCACCTCTGGGGCCAACGTCCTGACTTTC
TRBJ2-7	TRBV7-2	NA	NA	CATAEGSYEQYF	TGTGCCACCGCGGAGGGGAGCTACGAGCAGTACTTC
TRBJ2-1	TRBV6-4	NA	NA	CASSDSGGEGGNEQFF	TGTGCCAGCAGTGACTCAGGGGGCGAGGGGGGCAATGAGCAGTTCTTC
TRBJ2-1	TRBV18	NA	NA	CASSPDRGAYNEQFF	TGTGCCAGCTCACCGGACAGAGGAGCCTACAATGAGCAGTTCTTC
TRBJ2-5	TRBV10-3	NA	NA	CAISVAGWETQYF	TGTGCCATCAGTGTGGCAGGGTGGGAGACCCAGTACTTC
TRBJ2-2	TRBV6-5	TRBD2	NA	CASSGLAANTGELFF	TGTGCCAGCAGCGGACTAGCGGCGAACACCGGGGAGCTGTTTTTT
TRBJ2-7	TRBV12-3/TRBV12-4	NA	once	CASSLGGPGEQYF	TGTGCCAGCAGTTTAGGGGGCCCCGGCGAGCAGTACTTC
TRBJ2-7	TRBV29-1	NA	NA	CSVRGQPAYEQYF	TGCAGCGTTCGGGGTCAACCCGCCTACGAGCAGTACTTC
TRBJ1-2	TRBV5-6	TRBD1	NA	CASSLTGQGSNYGYTF	TGTGCCAGCAGCTTGACGGGACAGGGAAGTAACTATGGCTACACCTTC
TRBJ2-7	TRBV5-5	NA	NA	CASSGGAGDSYEQYF	TGTGCCAGCAGTGGAGGGGCGGGTGATTCCTACGAGCAGTACTTC
TRBJ1-1	TRBV10-1	NA	once	CASRGLRREEGTEAFF	TGCGCCAGCAGAGGACTGAGACGAGAAGAGGGCACTGAAGCTTTCTTT
TRBJ2-7	TRBV28	NA	NA	CASTRGPLYEQYF	TGTGCCAGCACGCGGGGGCCACTGTACGAGCAGTACTTC
TRBJ2-3	TRBV19	NA	NA	CASRTSPGRVDTQYF	TGTGCCAGTAGGACCTCTCCAGGGCGAGTAGATACGCAGTATTTT
TRBJ2-2	TRBV5-6	TRBD1	many	CASSWSGTGGTGELFF	TGTGCCAGCAGCTGGTCCGGGACAGGGGGCACCGGGGAGCTGTTTTTT
TRBJ1-1	TRBV5-6	TRBD1	once	CASSPTGQFEAFF	TGTGCCAGCAGCCCTACGGGACAGTTTGAAGCTTTCTTT
TRBJ1-2	TRBV10-2	TRBD1	NA	CASSEQGAYGYTF	TGCGCCAGCAGCGAACAGGGGGCCTATGGCTACACCTTC
TRBJ2-5	TRBV11-2	TRBD2	NA	CASRPGGARETQYF	TGTGCCAGCAGGCCCGGGGGGGCCAGGGAGACCCAGTACTTC
TRBJ1-1	TRBV28	TRBD1	NA	CASSLMGQGYTEAFF	TGTGCCAGCAGTTTAATGGGACAGGGATATACTGAAGCTTTCTTT
TRBJ1-3	TRBV5-1	NA	NA	CASSFGQPGDTIYF	TGCGCCAGCAGTTTCGGACAGCCCGGGGACACCATATATTTT
TRBJ1-5	TRBV19	NA	NA	CASSWGGANQPQHF	TGTGCCAGTAGTTGGGGCGGGGCCAATCAGCCCCAGCATTTT
TRBJ2-1	TRBV11-3	TRBD2	NA	CASSFRLAGGSDEQFF	TGTGCCAGCAGCTTCCGACTAGCGGGGGGGAGTGATGAGCAGTTCTTC
TRBJ2-3	TRBV28	NA	NA	CASSLVTGTGTDTQYF	TGTGCCAGCAGTTTAGTGACAGGAACAGGCACAGATACGCAGTATTTT
TRBJ2-2	TRBV7-9	NA	NA	CASSGRQGSLNTGELFF	TGTGCCAGCAGCGGCCGGCAGGGATCCTTAAACACCGGGGAGCTGTTTTTT
TRBJ1-1	TRBV6-2/TRBV6-3	NA	NA	CASSYWSLGRAEAFF	TGTGCCAGCAGTTACTGGTCCCTGGGGAGGGCTGAAGCTTTCTTT
TRBJ2-7	TRBV5-1	NA	NA	CASSLLAAQGILYYEQYF	TGCGCCAGCAGCTTGTTGGCCGCTCAGGGCATCCTCTACTACGAGCAGTACTTC